A single sample gave rise to the 6 T cell receptor beta chains below, sequenced in a study of shared clonotypes between healthy human individuals. Clones were read by immunoSEQ multiplex PCR, and TCRdb kept only the in-frame ones, dropping some. The sample has about 120,000 clones, more than 65% seen once. The sequenced sample was memory CD8+ T cells sorted from blood. Subset indicated: CD45RO+ cells pooled with CCR7-negative TemRA cells. The source is a woman in her twenties or thirties in good health.

This clone occurred a few times. This rearrangement joins TRBV7-9 to TRBJ2-7; 8 bases fit TRBD1. The germline V gene encodes CDR1 SEHNR and CDR2 FQNEAQ (reference sequence). This CDR3 contains 16 residues. The V and J ends lost 6 bases and 5 bases, in that order; junction bases with no gene match: 15. CDR3 residues: CASRSSPGTGPNEQYF. DNA of the CDR3: TGTGCCAGCAGGTCCTCCCCTGGGACAGGACCTAACGAGCAGTACTTC.

The rearrangement joins TRBV13 to TRBJ2-7; weak D call: TRBD2 (6 bases). Germline V gene lookup returns CDR1 PRHDT and CDR2 FYEKMQ (reference sequence). This CDR3 has 14 amino acids. V was shortened by 1 base and J by 3 bases, with 10 bases between the two germline ends. In DNA form, the CDR3 reads TGTGCCAGCAGCTTAGAATTAGCGGTCTACGAGCAGTACTTC. Translating it yields CASSLELAVYEQYF.

The chain combines TRBV2 with TRBJ2-4; a possible D gene is TRBD2 (6 bases). Germline CDR1 and CDR2: SNHLY and FYNNEI. The CDR3 length is 16 residues. V lost 2 bases and J 0 bases, leaving 11 bases between the germline ends. The CDR3 bases are TGTGCCAGCAGTGAACCTCTAGCGCTAGCCAAAAACATTCAGTACTTC. Its protein is CASSEPLALAKNIQYF.

The rearrangement joins TRBV7-9 to TRBJ2-7, with D possibly being TRBD1 or TRBD2 (5 bases each). Trimming took off 0 bases at V and 2 bases at J, with 8 bases between the two ends. The CDR3 is 14 amino acids. Looked up from germline, CDR1 is SEHNR and CDR2 is FQNEAQ (reference sequence). Here the CDR3 DNA reads TGTGCCAGCAGCTTAGCGGGACCCACCTACGAGCAGTACTTC. Its translation is CASSLAGPTYEQYF. The entire variable domain, with the rest obtained from reference TRBV7-9 and TRBJ2-7, is as follows: DTGVSQNPRHKITKRGQNVTFRCDPISEHNRLYWYRQTLGQGPEFLTYFQNEAQLEKSRLLSDRFSAERPKGSFSTLEIQRTEQGDSAMYLCASSLAGPTYEQYFGPGTRLTVT.

Comments on this clone: Other DNA sequences from this sample encode an identical CDR3 as well. V is TRBV9 and J is TRBJ2-3, with 15 bases lining up with TRBD2. Trimming took 7 bases from V and 6 from J; bases not matched to a gene: 3. This CDR3 spans 14 amino acids. Germline CDR1 SGDLS, CDR2 YYNGEE. CDR3 in amino acids: CASGLAGGSDTQYF. The DNA of the CDR3 is TGTGCCAGCGGACTAGCGGGAGGGTCTGATACGCAGTATTTT.

The table lists this clone with a few counts. The chain links TRBV10-2 to TRBJ2-3, with D uncertain. Germline V CDR1 and CDR2: WSHSY, SAAADI. CDR3 length equals 13 residues. V shed 2 bases and J shed 2 bases, with 5 bases lying between them. Here the CDR3 DNA reads TGCGCCAGCAGTGAGGCGAACACAGATACGCAGTATTTT. Protein product: CASSEANTDTQYF.